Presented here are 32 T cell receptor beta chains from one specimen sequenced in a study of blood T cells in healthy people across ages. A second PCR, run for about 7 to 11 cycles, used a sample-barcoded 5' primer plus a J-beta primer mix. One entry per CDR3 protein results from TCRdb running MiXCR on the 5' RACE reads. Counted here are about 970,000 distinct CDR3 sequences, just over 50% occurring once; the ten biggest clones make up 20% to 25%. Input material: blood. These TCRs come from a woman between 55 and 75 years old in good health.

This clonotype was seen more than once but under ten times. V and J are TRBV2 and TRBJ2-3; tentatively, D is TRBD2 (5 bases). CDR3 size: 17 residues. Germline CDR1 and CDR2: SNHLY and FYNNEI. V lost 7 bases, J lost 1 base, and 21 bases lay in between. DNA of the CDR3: TGTGCCAGCACTCAACTTATCGGGCGGGTCGGCACAGATACGCAGTATTTT. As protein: CASTQLIGRVGTDTQYF. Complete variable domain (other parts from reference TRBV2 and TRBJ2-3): EPEVTQTPSHQVTQMGQEVILRCVPISNHLYFYWYRQILGQKVEFLVSFYNNEISEKSEIFDDQFSVERPDGSNFTLKIRSTKLEDSAMYFCASTQLIGRVGTDTQYFGPGTRLTVL.

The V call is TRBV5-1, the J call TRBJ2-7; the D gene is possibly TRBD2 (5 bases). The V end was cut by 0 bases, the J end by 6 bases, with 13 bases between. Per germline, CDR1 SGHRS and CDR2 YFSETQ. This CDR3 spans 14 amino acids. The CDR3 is CASSLGLPGGEQYF. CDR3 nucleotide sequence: TGCGCCAGCAGCTTGGGACTACCAGGTGGCGAGCAGTACTTC.

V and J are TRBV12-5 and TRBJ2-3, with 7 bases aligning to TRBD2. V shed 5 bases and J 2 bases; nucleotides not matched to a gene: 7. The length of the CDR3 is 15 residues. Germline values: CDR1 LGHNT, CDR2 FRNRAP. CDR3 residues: CASGPGLTITDTQYF. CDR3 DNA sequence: TGTGCTAGTGGTCCGGGACTAACAATCACAGATACGCAGTATTTT.

The CDR3 bases are TGTGCCAGCAGTTCACGTACAGGGGGCCGTGCGGCTAACTATGGCTACACCTTC. Its protein product is CASSSRTGGRAANYGYTF. This chain uses TRBV28 with TRBJ1-2, with 9 nucleotides matching TRBD1. The ends lost 4 bases at V and 0 bases at J; junction bases unmatched: 12. The CDR3 loop spans 18 amino acids. Germline V gene sequence: CDR1 MDHEN, CDR2 SYDVKM.

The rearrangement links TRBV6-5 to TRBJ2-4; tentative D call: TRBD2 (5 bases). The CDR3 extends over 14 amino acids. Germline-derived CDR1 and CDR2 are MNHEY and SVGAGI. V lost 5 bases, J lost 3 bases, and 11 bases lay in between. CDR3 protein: CASSRGTVKNIQYF. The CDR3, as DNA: TGTGCCAGCAGTCGGGGAACAGTCAAAAACATTCAGTACTTC.

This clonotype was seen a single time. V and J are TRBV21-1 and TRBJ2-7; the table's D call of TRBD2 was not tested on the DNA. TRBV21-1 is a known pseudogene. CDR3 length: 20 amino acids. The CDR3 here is CASSRKWASGKDSEPCEQYF. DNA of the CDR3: TGTGCCAGCAGCAGGAAATGGGCTAGCGGGAAGGATTCCGAGCCCTGCGAGCAGTACTTC.

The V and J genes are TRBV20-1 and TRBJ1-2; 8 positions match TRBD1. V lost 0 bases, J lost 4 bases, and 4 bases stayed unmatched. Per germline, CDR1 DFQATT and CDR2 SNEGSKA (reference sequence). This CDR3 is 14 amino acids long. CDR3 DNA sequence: TGCAGTGCTAGAGATACAGGGGGGATCTATGGCTACACCTTC. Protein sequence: CSARDTGGIYGYTF.

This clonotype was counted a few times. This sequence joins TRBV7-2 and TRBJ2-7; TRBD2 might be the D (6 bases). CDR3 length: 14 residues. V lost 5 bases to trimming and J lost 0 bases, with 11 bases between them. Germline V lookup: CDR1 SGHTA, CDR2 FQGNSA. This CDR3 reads CASSRDFGSYEQYF. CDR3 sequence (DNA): TGTGCCAGCAGCCGGGACTTTGGCTCCTACGAGCAGTACTTC.

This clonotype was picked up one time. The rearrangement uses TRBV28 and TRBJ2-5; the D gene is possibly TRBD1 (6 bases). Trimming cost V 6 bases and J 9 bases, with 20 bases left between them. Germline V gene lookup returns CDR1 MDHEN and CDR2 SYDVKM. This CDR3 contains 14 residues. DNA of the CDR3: TGTGCCAGCAGCACCCCACGGGTTCCAGGGGCCCAGTACTTC. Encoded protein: CASSTPRVPGAQYF.

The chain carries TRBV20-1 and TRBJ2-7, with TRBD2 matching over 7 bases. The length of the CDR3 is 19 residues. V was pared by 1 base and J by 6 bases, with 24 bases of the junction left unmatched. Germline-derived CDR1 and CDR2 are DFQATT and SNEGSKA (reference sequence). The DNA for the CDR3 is TGCAGTGCTAGAGTCGGGGTTTCCTGGCTAGCGGCTTCCGAGGTCGAGCAGTACTTC. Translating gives CSARVGVSWLAASEVEQYF.

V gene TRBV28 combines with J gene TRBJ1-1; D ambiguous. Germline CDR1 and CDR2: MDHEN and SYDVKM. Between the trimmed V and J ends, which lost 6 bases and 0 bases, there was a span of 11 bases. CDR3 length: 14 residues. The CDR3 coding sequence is TGTGCCAGCAGAAGGGCTTCCGTGAACACTGAAGCTTTCTTT. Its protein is CASRRASVNTEAFF. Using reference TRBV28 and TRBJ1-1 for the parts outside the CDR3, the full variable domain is DVKVTQSSRYLVKRTGEKVFLECVQDMDHENMFWYRQDPGLGLRLIYFSYDVKMKEKGDIPEGYSVSREKKERFSLILESASTNQTSMYLCASRRASVNTEAFFGQGTRLTVV.

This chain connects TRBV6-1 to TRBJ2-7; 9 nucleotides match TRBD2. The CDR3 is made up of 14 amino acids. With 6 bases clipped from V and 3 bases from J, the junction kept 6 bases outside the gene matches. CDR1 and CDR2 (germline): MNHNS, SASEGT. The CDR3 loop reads CASSLSGSYYEQYF. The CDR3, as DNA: TGTGCCAGCAGCCTTAGCGGGAGTTACTACGAGCAGTACTTC.

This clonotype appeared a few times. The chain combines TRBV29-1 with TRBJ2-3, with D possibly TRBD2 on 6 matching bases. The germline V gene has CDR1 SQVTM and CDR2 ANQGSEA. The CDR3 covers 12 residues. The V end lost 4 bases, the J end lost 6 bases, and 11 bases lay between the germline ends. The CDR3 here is CSVGGGPDTQYF. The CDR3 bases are TGCAGCGTTGGAGGAGGGCCCGATACGCAGTATTTT.

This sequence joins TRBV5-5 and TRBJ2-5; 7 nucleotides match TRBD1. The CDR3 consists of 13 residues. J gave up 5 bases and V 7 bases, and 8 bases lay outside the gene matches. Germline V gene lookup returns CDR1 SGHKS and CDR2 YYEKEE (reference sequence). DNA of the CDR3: TGTGCCAGCGCCGAGGGGGCTCGGGAGACCCAGTACTTC. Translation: CASAEGARETQYF.

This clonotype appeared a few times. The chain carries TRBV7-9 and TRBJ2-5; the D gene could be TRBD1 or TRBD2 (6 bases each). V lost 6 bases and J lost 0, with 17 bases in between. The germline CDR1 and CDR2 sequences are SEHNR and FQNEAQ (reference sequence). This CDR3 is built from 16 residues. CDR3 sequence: CASSPRGGTHQETQYF. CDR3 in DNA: TGTGCCAGCAGTCCGAGGGGCGGGACACACCAAGAGACCCAGTACTTC. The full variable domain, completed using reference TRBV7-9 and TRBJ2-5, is DTGVSQNPRHKITKRGQNVTFRCDPISEHNRLYWYRQTLGQGPEFLTYFQNEAQLEKSRLLSDRFSAERPKGSFSTLEIQRTEQGDSAMYLCASSPRGGTHQETQYFGPGTRLLVL.

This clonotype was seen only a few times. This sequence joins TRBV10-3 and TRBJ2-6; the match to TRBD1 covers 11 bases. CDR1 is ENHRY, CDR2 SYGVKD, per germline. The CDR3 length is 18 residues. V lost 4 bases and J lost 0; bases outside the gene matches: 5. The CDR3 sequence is CAISARTGGSSGANVLTF. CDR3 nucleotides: TGTGCCATCAGTGCCCGGACAGGGGGCAGCTCTGGGGCCAACGTCCTGACTTTC.

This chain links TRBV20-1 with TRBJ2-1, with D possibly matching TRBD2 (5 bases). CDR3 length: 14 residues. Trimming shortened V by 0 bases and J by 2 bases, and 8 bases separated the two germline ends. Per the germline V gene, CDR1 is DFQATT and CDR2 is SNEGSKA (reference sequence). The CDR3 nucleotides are TGCAGTGCTAGAGATAAGCGGACCTACAATGAGCAGTTCTTC. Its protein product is CSARDKRTYNEQFF.

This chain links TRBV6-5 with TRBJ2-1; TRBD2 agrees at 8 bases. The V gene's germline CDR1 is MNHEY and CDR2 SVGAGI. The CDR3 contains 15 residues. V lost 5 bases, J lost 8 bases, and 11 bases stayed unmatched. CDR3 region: CASSNRGLVGDEQFF. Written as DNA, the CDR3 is TGTGCCAGCAGTAACCGGGGACTAGTAGGCGATGAGCAGTTCTTC.

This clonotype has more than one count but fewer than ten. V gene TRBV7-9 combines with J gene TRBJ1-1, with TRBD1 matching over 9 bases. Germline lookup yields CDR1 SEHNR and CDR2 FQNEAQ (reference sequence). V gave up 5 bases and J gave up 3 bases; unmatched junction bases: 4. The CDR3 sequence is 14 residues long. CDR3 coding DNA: TGTGCCAGCAGCCCCGGGACAGGGCACACTGAAGCTTTCTTT. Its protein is CASSPGTGHTEAFF.

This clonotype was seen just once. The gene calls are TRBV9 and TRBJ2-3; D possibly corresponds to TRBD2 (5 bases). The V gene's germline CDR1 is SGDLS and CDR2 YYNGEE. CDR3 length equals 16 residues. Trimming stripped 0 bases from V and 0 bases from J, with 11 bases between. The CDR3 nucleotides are TGTGCCAGCAGCGTAGGGGTGGGAGTGAGCACAGATACGCAGTATTTT. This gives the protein CASSVGVGVSTDTQYF.

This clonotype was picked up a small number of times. CDR3 bases: TGCGCCAGCAGCCCCCGGGACTCCGAAAACATTCAGTACTTC. Translated: CASSPRDSENIQYF. This sequence joins TRBV4-1 and TRBJ2-4; possible D gene TRBD2, 6 bases. Germline V gene sequence: CDR1 MGHRA, CDR2 YSYEKL. The V and J ends lost 4 bases and 5 bases respectively, with 12 bases between them. CDR3 length equals 14 residues.

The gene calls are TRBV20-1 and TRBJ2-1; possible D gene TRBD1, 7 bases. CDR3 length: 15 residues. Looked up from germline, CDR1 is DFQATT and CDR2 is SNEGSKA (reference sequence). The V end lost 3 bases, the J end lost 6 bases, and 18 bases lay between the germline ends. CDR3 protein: CSASRGAFGCNEQFF. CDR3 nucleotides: TGCAGTGCTAGCAGGGGGGCATTCGGTTGCAATGAGCAGTTCTTC.

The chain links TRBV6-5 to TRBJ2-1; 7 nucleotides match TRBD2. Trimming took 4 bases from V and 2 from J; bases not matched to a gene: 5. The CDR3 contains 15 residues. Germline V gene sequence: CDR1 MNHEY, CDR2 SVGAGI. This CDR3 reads CASSWSGTPYNEQFF. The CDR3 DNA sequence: TGTGCCAGCAGTTGGAGCGGGACCCCCTACAATGAGCAGTTCTTC.

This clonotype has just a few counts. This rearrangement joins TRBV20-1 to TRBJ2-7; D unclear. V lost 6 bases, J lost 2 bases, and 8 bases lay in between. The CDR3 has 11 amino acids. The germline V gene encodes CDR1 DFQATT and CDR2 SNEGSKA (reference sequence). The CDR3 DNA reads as TGCAGTGCCTTCGATGCCTACGAGCAGTACTTC. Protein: CSAFDAYEQYF.

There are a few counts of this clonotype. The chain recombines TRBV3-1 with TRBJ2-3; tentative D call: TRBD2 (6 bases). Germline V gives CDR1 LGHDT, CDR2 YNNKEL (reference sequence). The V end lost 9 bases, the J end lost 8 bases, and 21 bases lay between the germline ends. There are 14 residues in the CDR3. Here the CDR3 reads CASLNSGRRGTQYF. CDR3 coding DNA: TGTGCCAGTCTTAATAGCGGCCGTCGCGGTACGCAGTATTTT.

CDR3 loop: CASSESRIGGYEQYF. CDR3 DNA: TGCGCCAGCAGTGAGTCTAGGATAGGAGGCTACGAGCAGTACTTC. The genes are TRBV10-1 and TRBJ2-4, with D maybe TRBD2 (5 bases). The J call is in doubt because the DNA end fits TRBJ2-7 better. The CDR3 spans 15 residues. CDR1 WNHNN and CDR2 SYGVQD come from the germline V gene (reference sequence).

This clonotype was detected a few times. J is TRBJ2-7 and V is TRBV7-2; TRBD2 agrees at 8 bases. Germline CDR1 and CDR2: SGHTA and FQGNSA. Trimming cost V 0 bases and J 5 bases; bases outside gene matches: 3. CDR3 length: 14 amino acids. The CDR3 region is CASSLAGLVNEQYF. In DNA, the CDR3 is TGTGCCAGCAGCTTAGCGGGACTAGTTAACGAGCAGTACTTC.

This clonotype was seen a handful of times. The CDR3 nucleotides read TGTGCCAGCATTCCTTTCCGGGGGGGCGAGCAGTACTTC. Translating it yields CASIPFRGGEQYF. The rearrangement uses TRBV28 and TRBJ2-4, with 8 bases lining up with TRBD2. The closer fit of TRBJ2-7 to the DNA end suggests the J call may be wrong. Germline CDR1 is MDHEN and CDR2 is SYDVKM. This CDR3 spans 13 amino acids.

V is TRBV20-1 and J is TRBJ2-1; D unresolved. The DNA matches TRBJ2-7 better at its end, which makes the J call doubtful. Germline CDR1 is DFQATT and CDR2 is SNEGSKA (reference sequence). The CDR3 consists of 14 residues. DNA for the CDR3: TGCAGTGCTCAAGGGCCAAAATCCTACAATGAGCAGTACTTC. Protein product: CSAQGPKSYNEQYF.

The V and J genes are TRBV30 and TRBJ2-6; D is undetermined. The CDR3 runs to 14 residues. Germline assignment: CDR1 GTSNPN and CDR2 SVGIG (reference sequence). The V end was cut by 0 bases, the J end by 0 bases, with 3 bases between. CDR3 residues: CAWSVASGANVLTF. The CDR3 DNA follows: TGTGCCTGGAGTGTCGCCTCTGGGGCCAACGTCCTGACTTTC. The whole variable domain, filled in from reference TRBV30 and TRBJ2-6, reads SQTIHQWPATLVQPVGSPLSLECTVEGTSNPNLYWYRQAAGRGLQLLFYSVGIGQISSEVPQNLSASRPQDRQFILSSKKLLLSDSGFYLCAWSVASGANVLTFGAGSRLTVL.

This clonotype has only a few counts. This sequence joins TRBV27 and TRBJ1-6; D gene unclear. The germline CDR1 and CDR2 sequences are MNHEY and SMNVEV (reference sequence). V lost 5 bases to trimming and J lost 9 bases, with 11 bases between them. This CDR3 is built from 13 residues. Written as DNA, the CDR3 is TGTGCCAGCAGTACGATATGGGGTTCACCCCTCCACTTT. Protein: CASSTIWGSPLHF.

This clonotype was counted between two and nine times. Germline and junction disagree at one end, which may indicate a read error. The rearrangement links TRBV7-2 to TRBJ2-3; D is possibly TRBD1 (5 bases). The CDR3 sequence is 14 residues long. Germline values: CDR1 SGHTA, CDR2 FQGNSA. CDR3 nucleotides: TGCGCCAGCAGCCAGGGATCCCTCACAGATACGCAGTATTTT. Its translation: CASSQGSLTDTQYF.